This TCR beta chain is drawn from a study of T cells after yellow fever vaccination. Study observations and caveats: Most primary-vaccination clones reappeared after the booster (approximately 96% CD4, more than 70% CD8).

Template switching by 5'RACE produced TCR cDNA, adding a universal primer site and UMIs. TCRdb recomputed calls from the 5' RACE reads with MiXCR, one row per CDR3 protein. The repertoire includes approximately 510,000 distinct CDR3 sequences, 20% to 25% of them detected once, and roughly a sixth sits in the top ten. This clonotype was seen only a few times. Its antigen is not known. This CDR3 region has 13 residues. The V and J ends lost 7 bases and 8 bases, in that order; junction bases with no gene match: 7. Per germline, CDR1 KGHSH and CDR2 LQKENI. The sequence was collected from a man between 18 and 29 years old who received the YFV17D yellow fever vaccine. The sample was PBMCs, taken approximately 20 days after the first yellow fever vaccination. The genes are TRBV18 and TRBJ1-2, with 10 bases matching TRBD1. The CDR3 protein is CASFVGQGMGYTF. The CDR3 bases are TGTGCCAGCTTCGTGGGACAGGGGATGGGCTACACCTTC.